This entry lists 32 T cell receptor beta chains sequenced from one sample in a study of cytomegalovirus exposure and HLA in healthy donors. Primers: 60 Vbeta forward and 13 Jbeta reverse. Profiled with immunoSEQ multiplex PCR; TCRdb holds only in-frame clones, not every one. The sample has over 150,000 clones, roughly two thirds seen once; the top ten hold around 4%. The source material was PBMCs. These receptors were obtained from a young woman in good health and CMV-seropositive.

V and J are TRBV2 and TRBJ2-3; D is possibly TRBD1 (6 bases). Trimming removed 10 bases at V and 3 bases at J, with 17 bases between. The CDR3 length is 14 residues. Germline values: CDR1 SNHLY, CDR2 FYNNEI. The CDR3 nucleotides are TGTGCCACCACGGAACAGGGACGGACAGATACGCAGTATTTT. Its protein product is CATTEQGRTDTQYF.

V gene TRBV5-5 combines with J gene TRBJ1-1; 9 bases are a match to TRBD1. Losses at the gene ends were 5 bases for V and 0 bases for J; bases not matched to a gene: 8. CDR1 and CDR2 (germline): SGHKS, YYEKEE (reference sequence). This CDR3 is built from 16 residues. The chain's CDR3 is CASSWTGDRMNTEAFF. DNA of the CDR3: TGTGCCAGCAGTTGGACAGGGGACCGCATGAACACTGAAGCTTTCTTT.

The rearrangement joins TRBV19 to TRBJ2-7; 9 positions agree with TRBD1. V lost 1 base, J lost 4 bases, and 8 bases stayed unmatched. The CDR3 spans 16 residues. Germline V gene lookup returns CDR1 LNHDA and CDR2 SQIVND (reference sequence). CDR3 DNA: TGTGCCAGTAGTATAGTTAGTACAGGGGGCGTTTACGAGCAGTACTTC. Translating gives CASSIVSTGGVYEQYF. Full variable domain (missing parts from reference TRBV19 and TRBJ2-7): DGGITQSPKYLFRKEGQNVTLSCEQNLNHDAMYWYRQDPGQGLRLIYYSQIVNDFQKGDIAEGYSVSREKKESFPLTVTSAQKNPTAFYLCASSIVSTGGVYEQYFGPGTRLTVT.

The V gene is TRBV28, the J gene TRBJ1-1, with TRBD1 identical over 7 bases. Germline V gene data show CDR1 as MDHEN and CDR2 as SYDVKM. The CDR3 has 14 residues. V lost 4 bases and J lost 1; bases outside the gene matches: 3. The CDR3 sequence: CASSSDRRNTEAFF. CDR3 nucleotides: TGTGCCAGCAGTTCGGACAGGAGGAACACTGAAGCTTTCTTT.

A single count supports this clone. The chain has TRBV9 and TRBJ2-7, with a weak D call TRBD1 (5 bases). CDR3 length: 14 amino acids. V was trimmed by 4 bases and J by 2 bases, leaving 13 bases between them. Germline loops: CDR1 SGDLS, CDR2 YYNGEE. The CDR3 bases are TGTGCCAGCAGCACCGATGACAGCGCCTACGAGCAGTACTTC. As protein: CASSTDDSAYEQYF.

This clone was picked up a small number of times. The junction does not match germline at one end; this may be a read error. The V call is TRBV7-7, the J call TRBJ2-1; 7 bases align to TRBD2. Per germline, CDR1 SSHAT and CDR2 FNYEAQ (reference sequence). The CDR3 covers 17 residues. The CDR3 loop is CASSLGLQSGGFNEQFF. The CDR3 DNA follows: TGTGCTAGCAGCTTAGGTCTCCAGTCGGGGGGATTCAATGAGCAGTTCTTC.

This clone came up a few times. CDR3 sequence reads: CASSSGTGVSYTF. CDR3 in DNA: TGTGCCAGCAGCTCTGGGACAGGGGTTAGCTACACCTTC. V and J are TRBV11-2 and TRBJ1-2; TRBD1 agrees at 10 bases. The CDR3 sequence is 13 residues long. Germline values: CDR1 SGHAT, CDR2 FQNNGV. Trimming took 4 bases from V and 9 from J; bases not matched to a gene: 5.

To note about this clone: Its ends do not fully match the called genes, so a read error is possible. The chain recombines TRBV7-8 with TRBJ2-1; D remains unclear. In germline, CDR1 is SGHVS, CDR2 FQNEAQ. The CDR3 extends over 13 amino acids. CDR3 nucleotide sequence: TGTGCCAGCGGCTTCAGCTCCTACAATGAGCAGTTCTTC. Residues: CASGFSSYNEQFF.

The chain has TRBV5-1 and TRBJ2-5; 12 positions agree with TRBD2. Germline CDR1 SGHRS, CDR2 YFSETQ. J was trimmed by 2 bases and V by 4 bases; bases with no gene match: 6. This CDR3 has 16 amino acids. Here the CDR3 reads CASSLSSGGAQETQYF. Here the CDR3 DNA reads TGCGCCAGCAGCCTTTCTAGCGGGGGGGCACAAGAGACCCAGTACTTC.

This clone occurred a few times. The chain employs TRBV7-9 and TRBJ1-1; no reliable D call. Trimming cost V 2 bases and J 4 bases, with 11 bases left between them. From germline, CDR1 is SEHNR and CDR2 FQNEAQ (reference sequence). The CDR3 has 14 residues. The CDR3 region has the DNA TGTGCCAGCAGCTTACCGAGGGATAGCACTGAAGCTTTCTTT. Amino acid sequence: CASSLPRDSTEAFF. The whole variable domain, filled in from reference TRBV7-9 and TRBJ1-1, reads DTGVSQNPRHKITKRGQNVTFRCDPISEHNRLYWYRQTLGQGPEFLTYFQNEAQLEKSRLLSDRFSAERPKGSFSTLEIQRTEQGDSAMYLCASSLPRDSTEAFFGQGTRLTVV.

This clone was observed once. This chain joins TRBV30 and TRBJ1-6; D remains unclear. This CDR3 is 14 amino acids long. Germline CDR1 GTSNPN, CDR2 SVGIG (reference sequence). The V end lost 0 bases, the J end lost 7 bases, and 10 bases lay between the germline ends. CDR3 loop: CAWSVGLTNSPLHF. The DNA for the CDR3 is TGTGCCTGGAGTGTTGGGCTGACAAATTCACCCCTCCACTTT.

The chain has TRBV5-3 and TRBJ1-5; tentatively, D is TRBD1 (5 bases). TRBV5-3 is given ORF status, its function remaining uncertain. This CDR3 contains 14 residues. V shed 1 base and J shed 4 bases, with 9 bases lying between them. The CDR3 region has the DNA TGTGCCAGAAGCTTGTCGGAGGGGAATCAGCCCCAGCATTTT. Translation: CARSLSEGNQPQHF.

This chain joins TRBV18 and TRBJ2-1; D possibly corresponds to TRBD2 (5 bases). V lost 3 bases, J lost 7 bases, and 10 bases lay in between. CDR1 KGHSH and CDR2 LQKENI come from the germline V gene. The CDR3 spans 13 residues. The CDR3 reads CASSPTTGNEQFF. DNA for the CDR3: TGTGCCAGCTCACCTACGACGGGGAATGAGCAGTTCTTC.

This sequence joins TRBV7-8 and TRBJ1-5, with 9 bases fitting TRBD1. This CDR3 is 17 amino acids long. The V segment lost 5 bases and the J segment 0 bases; nucleotides outside the gene matches: 8. CDR1 and CDR2 (germline): SGHVS, FQNEAQ. The CDR3 DNA follows: TGTGCCAGCAGCCTAGGACAGGGGTGGAGTAGCAATCAGCCCCAGCATTTT. Its protein product is CASSLGQGWSSNQPQHF.

The CDR3 bases are TGTGCCAGCAGCGAAGGACAGGATCGGGTTTCACCCCTCCACTTT. It yields the protein CASSEGQDRVSPLHF. The chain links TRBV9 to TRBJ1-6; 7 nucleotides agree with TRBD1. The trim removed 3 bases at V and 9 bases at J, leaving 9 bases unmatched. The CDR3 is made up of 15 amino acids. Germline CDR1 SGDLS, CDR2 YYNGEE.

Turning to this clone: One end of the junction does not line up with germline, which may come from a read error. Other DNA sequences in this specimen translate into the identical CDR3. This rearrangement joins TRBV6-5 to TRBJ1-5; D unresolved. Germline V gene data show CDR1 as MNHEY and CDR2 as SVGAGI. The CDR3 consists of 15 residues. The CDR3 nucleotides read TGTGCCAGCAGCTACTCAATGAGGGTGGGGCAGCCCCAGCATTTT. Protein sequence: CASSYSMRVGQPQHF.

The chain is built from TRBV4-3 and TRBJ2-2; the D gene is possibly TRBD1 (6 bases). V was pared by 0 bases and J by 6 bases, with 8 bases between. Germline V CDR1 and CDR2: LGHNA, YSLEER. The CDR3 loop spans 14 amino acids. CDR3 protein: CASSQDKGAGELFF. The CDR3 coding sequence is TGCGCCAGCAGCCAAGATAAGGGGGCCGGGGAGCTGTTTTTT.

This clone has more than one count but fewer than ten. V gene TRBV4-3 combines with J gene TRBJ1-4; D not resolved. The CDR3 loop spans 14 amino acids. V was clipped by 0 bases and J by 6 bases, with 8 bases between them. The germline gives CDR1 LGHNA, CDR2 YSLEER. CDR3 nucleotide sequence: TGCGCCAGCAGCCAAGATTGGGAGGATGAAAAACTGTTTTTT. Amino acids: CASSQDWEDEKLFF.

This clone was observed a handful of times. The chain has TRBV5-1 and TRBJ1-2; D unresolved. The ends were cut back, 4 bases at V and 8 bases at J, with 15 bases in the middle. The CDR3 totals 13 residues. Germline assignment: CDR1 SGHRS and CDR2 YFSETQ. The CDR3 loop is CASSVGHSEGYTF. DNA of the CDR3: TGCGCCAGCAGCGTCGGTCATAGTGAAGGCTACACCTTC.

In this sample, this clone turned up once. The chain employs TRBV29-1 and TRBJ1-4, with 9 bases that match TRBD1. The CDR3 runs to 13 residues. V was clipped by 5 bases and J by 5 bases; unmatched bases: 3. Germline loops: CDR1 SQVTM, CDR2 ANQGSEA. The CDR3 reads CSVSDRGNEKLFF. In DNA, the CDR3 is TGCAGCGTTTCGGACAGGGGCAATGAAAAACTGTTTTTT.

This rearrangement joins TRBV5-1 to TRBJ2-5; TRBD2 agrees at 7 bases. Germline V gene data show CDR1 as SGHRS and CDR2 as YFSETQ. This CDR3 spans 15 amino acids. Trimming cost V 0 bases and J 4 bases; bases outside gene matches: 6. CDR3 nucleotide sequence: TGCGCCAGCAGCTTGGACAAGCGGGATGTAGAGACCCAGTACTTC. Its translation: CASSLDKRDVETQYF.

The chain recombines TRBV30 with TRBJ1-1; D not certain. CDR1 is GTSNPN and CDR2 is SVGIG in the germline V gene (reference sequence). Trimming stripped 3 bases from V and 2 bases from J, with 4 bases between. There are 11 residues in the CDR3. Here the CDR3 DNA reads TGTGCCTGGAGCATCAACACTGAAGCTTTCTTT. Translation: CAWSINTEAFF.

V usage is TRBV4-1 and J usage is TRBJ2-3; tentative D call: TRBD1 (5 bases). Trimming pared 2 bases from V and 5 bases from J, leaving 17 bases between. The CDR3 extends over 16 amino acids. CDR1 MGHRA and CDR2 YSYEKL come from the germline V gene. The CDR3 loop reads CASSQQIQGLVDTQYF. The CDR3 DNA is TGCGCCAGCAGCCAACAAATTCAGGGTCTAGTAGATACGCAGTATTTT.

The sample holds a few counts of this clone. The chain has TRBV18 and TRBJ2-6; 9 nucleotides line up with TRBD1. This CDR3 region has 17 residues. The V segment lost 3 bases and the J segment 1 base; nucleotides outside the gene matches: 4. Germline V gives CDR1 KGHSH, CDR2 LQKENI. CDR3 amino acids: CASSPGQGSSGANVLTF. As DNA, the CDR3 is TGTGCCAGCTCACCGGGACAGGGTAGTTCTGGGGCCAACGTCCTGACTTTC.

The V gene is TRBV30, the J gene TRBJ1-2; D not certain. V lost 5 bases and J lost 5, with 12 bases in between. CDR3 size: 12 residues. Germline-derived CDR1 and CDR2 are GTSNPN and SVGIG (reference sequence). The CDR3 nucleotides are TGTGCCTGGGGGAGGCATGGATATGGCTACACCTTC. This translates into CAWGRHGYGYTF.

This chain links TRBV4-1 with TRBJ2-7, with 10 bases identical to TRBD2. Germline V lookup: CDR1 MGHRA, CDR2 YSYEKL. After removal of 6 bases from V and 4 bases from J, the junction contained 3 bases not matched to a gene. The CDR3 has 13 residues. The CDR3 protein is CASSSSGSYEQYF. CDR3 coding DNA: TGCGCCAGCAGTTCTAGCGGGAGTTACGAGCAGTACTTC.

The J gene is TRBJ2-1, the V gene TRBV2, with 7 bases fitting TRBD1. CDR1 and CDR2 from the germline V gene are SNHLY and FYNNEI. CDR3 length equals 13 residues. After removal of 5 bases from V and 4 bases from J, the junction contained 2 bases not matched to a gene. This chain's CDR3 is CASSLGQYNEQFF. CDR3 bases: TGTGCCAGCAGTCTGGGACAGTACAATGAGCAGTTCTTC.

The chain employs TRBV30 and TRBJ2-7; 8 bases are a match to TRBD1. Germline-derived CDR1 and CDR2 are GTSNPN and SVGIG (reference sequence). This CDR3 region has 12 residues. The V gene end was trimmed by 5 bases and the J gene end by 9 bases; junction bases not matched to a gene: 9. The DNA for the CDR3 is TGTGCCTGGCGAGGACAGGGTCAAGTGCAGTACTTC. This codes for CAWRGQGQVQYF.

V usage is TRBV28 and J usage is TRBJ2-5; D is undetermined. This CDR3 is 13 amino acids long. From germline, CDR1 is MDHEN and CDR2 SYDVKM. V was trimmed by 4 bases and J by 3 bases, leaving 9 bases between them. The CDR3 spells CASSWASEETQYF. Here the CDR3 DNA reads TGTGCCAGCAGTTGGGCGTCAGAAGAGACCCAGTACTTC.

This clone was observed once. In DNA, the CDR3 is TGTGCTAGTGCCCGAGATGGGAGCTCCTACAATGAGCAGTTCTTC. It is translated as CASARDGSSYNEQFF. The chain couples TRBV12-5 to TRBJ2-1; D is possibly TRBD2 (5 bases). V dropped 7 bases and J dropped 0 bases, with 13 bases sitting between them. The CDR3 sequence is 15 residues long. Looked up from germline, CDR1 is LGHNT and CDR2 is FRNRAP.

This clone was picked up a small number of times. The chain uses TRBV28 and TRBJ2-7, with 7 bases matching TRBD1. J lost 4 bases, V lost 7 bases, and 16 bases had no gene match. The CDR3 is 16 amino acids. The germline V gene has CDR1 MDHEN and CDR2 SYDVKM. The CDR3 is CASITPSGTELYEQYF. In nucleotides, the CDR3 is TGTGCCAGCATCACTCCTTCCGGGACAGAGCTTTACGAGCAGTACTTC.

The chain combines TRBV27 with TRBJ2-7; 7 nucleotides match TRBD2. From germline, CDR1 is MNHEY and CDR2 SMNVEV (reference sequence). V dropped 4 bases and J dropped 0; count of bases not matched to a gene: 9. CDR3 length: 16 residues. The CDR3 DNA follows: TGTGCCAGCAGTTCCTCAACCGGGACTATCTCCTACGAGCAGTACTTC. The encoded protein is CASSSSTGTISYEQYF.